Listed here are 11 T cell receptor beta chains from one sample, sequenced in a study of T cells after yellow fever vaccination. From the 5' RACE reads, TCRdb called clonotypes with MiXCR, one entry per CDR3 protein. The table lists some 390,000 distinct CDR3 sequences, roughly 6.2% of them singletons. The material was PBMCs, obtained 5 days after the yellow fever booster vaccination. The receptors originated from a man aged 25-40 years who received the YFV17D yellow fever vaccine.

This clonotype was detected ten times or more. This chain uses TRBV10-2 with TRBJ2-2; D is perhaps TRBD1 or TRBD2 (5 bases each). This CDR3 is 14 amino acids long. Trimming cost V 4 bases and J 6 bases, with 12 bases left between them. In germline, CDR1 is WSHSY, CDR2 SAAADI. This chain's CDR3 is CASSGRGTAGELFF. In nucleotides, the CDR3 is TGCGCCAGCAGTGGGCGAGGGACCGCCGGGGAGCTGTTTTTT.

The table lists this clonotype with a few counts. CDR3 amino acids: CSGQGGETQYF. CDR3 DNA: TGCAGCGGACAGGGTGGAGAGACCCAGTACTTC. This sequence joins TRBV29-1 and TRBJ2-5; TRBD1 agrees at 7 bases. The CDR3 is 11 residues long. CDR1 and CDR2 from the germline V gene are SQVTM and ANQGSEA. J lost 4 bases, V lost 7 bases, and 3 bases had no gene match.

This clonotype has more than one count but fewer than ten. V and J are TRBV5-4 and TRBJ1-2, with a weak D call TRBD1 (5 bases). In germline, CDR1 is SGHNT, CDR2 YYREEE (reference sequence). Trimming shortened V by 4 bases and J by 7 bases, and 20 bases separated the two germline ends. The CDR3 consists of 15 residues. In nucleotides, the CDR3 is TGTGCCAGCAGCCGCGACTTAGGGGAATGGCGTGGCTACACCTTC. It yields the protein CASSRDLGEWRGYTF. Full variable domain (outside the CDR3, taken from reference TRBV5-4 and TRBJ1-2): ETGVTQSPTHLIKTRGQQVTLRCSSQSGHNTVSWYQQALGQGPQFIFQYYREEENGRGNFPPRFSGLQFPNYSSELNVNALELDDSALYLCASSRDLGEWRGYTFGSGTRLTVV.

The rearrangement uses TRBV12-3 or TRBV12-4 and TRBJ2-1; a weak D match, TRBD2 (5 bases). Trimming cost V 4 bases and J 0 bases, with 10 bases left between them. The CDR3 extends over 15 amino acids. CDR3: CASSYGLASYNEQFF. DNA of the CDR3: TGTGCCAGCAGTTACGGACTGGCCTCCTACAATGAGCAGTTCTTC.

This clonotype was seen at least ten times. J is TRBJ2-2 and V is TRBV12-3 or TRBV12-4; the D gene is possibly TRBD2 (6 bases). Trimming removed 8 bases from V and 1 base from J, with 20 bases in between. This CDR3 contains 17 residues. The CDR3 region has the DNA TGTGCCAGCCGCCATATTACGGGACTTTTGAACACCGGGGAGCTGTTTTTT. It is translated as CASRHITGLLNTGELFF.

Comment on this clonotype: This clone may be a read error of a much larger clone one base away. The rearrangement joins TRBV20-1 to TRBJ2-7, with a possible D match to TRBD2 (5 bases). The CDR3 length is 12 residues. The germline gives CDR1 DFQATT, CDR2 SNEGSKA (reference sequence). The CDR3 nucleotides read TGCAGTGCTAGAGTACTAGGCTACGAGCGGTACTTC. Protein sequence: CSARVLGYERYF.

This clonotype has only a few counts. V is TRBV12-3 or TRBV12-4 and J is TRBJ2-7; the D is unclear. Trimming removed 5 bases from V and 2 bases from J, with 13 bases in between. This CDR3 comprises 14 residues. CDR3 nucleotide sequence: TGTGCCAGCAGTACAATCAATTTGGCCTACGAGCAGTACTTC. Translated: CASSTINLAYEQYF.

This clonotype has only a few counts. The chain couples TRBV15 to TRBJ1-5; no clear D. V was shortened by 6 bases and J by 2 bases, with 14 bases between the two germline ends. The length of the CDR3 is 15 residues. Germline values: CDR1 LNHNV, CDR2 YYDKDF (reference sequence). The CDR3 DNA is TGTGCCACCAGGAAGATCGCCAAAGGCAATCAGCCCCAGCATTTT. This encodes CATRKIAKGNQPQHF.

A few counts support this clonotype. The CDR3 protein is CATRQGEMTNEKLFF. The CDR3 coding sequence is TGTGCCACCAGACAGGGGGAGATGACTAATGAAAAACTGTTTTTT. V usage is TRBV15 and J usage is TRBJ1-4; 8 positions match TRBD1. This CDR3 region has 15 residues. Germline CDR1 LNHNV, CDR2 YYDKDF (reference sequence). The J segment lost 2 bases and the V segment lost 6 bases, leaving 5 bases of the junction unmatched. The variable domain in full, completed from reference TRBV15 and TRBJ1-4, reads DAMVIQNPRYQVTQFGKPVTLSCSQTLNHNVMYWYQQKSSQAPKLLFHYYDKDFNNEADTPDNFQSRRPNTSFCFLDIRSPGLGDTAMYLCATRQGEMTNEKLFFGSGTQLSVL.

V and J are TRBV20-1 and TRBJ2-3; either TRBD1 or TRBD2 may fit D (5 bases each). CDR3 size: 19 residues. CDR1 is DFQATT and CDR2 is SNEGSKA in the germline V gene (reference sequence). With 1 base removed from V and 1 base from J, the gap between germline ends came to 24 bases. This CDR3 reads CSARVTGTVTPLGTDTQYF. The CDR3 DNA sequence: TGCAGTGCTAGAGTCACCGGGACGGTTACTCCCCTGGGCACAGATACGCAGTATTTT.

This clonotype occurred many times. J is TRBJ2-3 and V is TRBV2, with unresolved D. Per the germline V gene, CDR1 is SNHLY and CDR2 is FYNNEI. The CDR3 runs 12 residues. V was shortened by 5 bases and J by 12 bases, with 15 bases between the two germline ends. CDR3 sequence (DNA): TGTGCCAGCAGTCCCCGACCCGGATCTCAGTATTTT. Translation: CASSPRPGSQYF.